A single T cell receptor (beta chain) is shown here with its context. Its antigen remains unidentified. In the authors' workflow: Filtering differed because ImmunoSEQ produced junction-only sequences that carried no quality scores. Produced via immunoSEQ multiplex PCR; TCRdb's table is partial and in-frame only. D and trimming were read from the DNA, whereas the V and J calls and clone size are those reported in that table. Here the sample spans 180,000 or so clones, 90% to 95% being singletons. These data originate in a study of shared clonotypes between healthy human individuals. CDR3 size: 16 residues. From germline, CDR1 is MNHEY and CDR2 SMNVEV (reference sequence). V was pared by 5 bases and J by 5 bases, with 11 bases of the junction left unmatched. There were no recent acute infections or vaccinations among the donors, who were healthy HIV-negative adults. Donors comprised only Caucasian adults living in Nashville, Tennessee.

Study observations and caveats: Naive CD4 clonotype sharing across a handful of donors was approximately 5.2%.

Sequences were obtained from naive CD4+ T cells sorted from blood. The subset: CD45RA+ positively selected. The origin of this receptor is a woman aged 25 to 45 in good health. This rearrangement joins TRBV27 to TRBJ2-7, with 11 bases identical to TRBD2. CDR3 protein: CASSAIGIAGGDEQYF. As DNA, the CDR3 is TGTGCCAGCAGTGCCATAGGGATAGCGGGAGGGGACGAGCAGTACTTC.